Below, 19 T cell receptor beta chains from the same sample are listed, as sequenced in a study of blood T cell repertoires in COVID-19. The assay was immunoSEQ multiplex PCR, and TCRdb's table has in-frame clones only and misses some. Found here are about 180,000 clones, roughly 88% of them singletons; the top ten hold 9.8%. The sample was peripheral blood. These TCRs come from an elderly woman with acute or convalescent COVID-19.

The chain uses TRBV27 and TRBJ1-2; 10 bases are shared with TRBD1. Germline CDR1 reads MNHEY; CDR2 reads SMNVEV (reference sequence). This CDR3 is built from 15 residues. With 5 bases clipped from V and 9 bases from J, the junction kept 12 bases outside the gene matches. The CDR3: CASSTGQGSRVSYTF. The CDR3, as DNA: TGTGCCAGCAGTACGGGACAGGGGTCAAGGGTGAGCTACACCTTC.

The chain employs TRBV6-5 and TRBJ1-4; D not certain. V lost 6 bases and J lost 5, with 13 bases in between. Germline CDR1 and CDR2: MNHEY and SVGAGI. This CDR3 has 14 residues. The CDR3 sequence is CASRPGRVNEKLFF. Written as DNA, the CDR3 is TGTGCCAGCAGACCCGGGAGGGTAAATGAAAAACTGTTTTTT.

V gene TRBV7-8 combines with J gene TRBJ2-5; 8 bases are a match to TRBD1. V lost 4 bases and J lost 5; bases outside the gene matches: 9. The CDR3 loop spans 15 amino acids. CDR1 SGHVS and CDR2 FQNEAQ come from the germline V gene. CDR3 loop: CASSSRQGRDETQYF. Written as DNA, the CDR3 is TGTGCCAGCAGCTCCAGACAGGGGCGTGACGAGACCCAGTACTTC.

The chain recombines TRBV4-1 with TRBJ1-4; 10 nucleotides match TRBD1. CDR1 and CDR2 from the germline V gene are MGHRA and YSYEKL. The junction had 7 bases not matched to a gene; V was cut back by 4 bases and J by 8 bases. The length of the CDR3 is 15 residues. CDR3 amino acids: CASSLGTGDDEKLFF. In DNA, the CDR3 is TGCGCCAGCAGCCTCGGGACAGGGGACGACGAAAAACTGTTTTTT.

The sample holds one count of this clone. The gene calls are TRBV27 and TRBJ1-4; D unclear. Trimming took 6 bases from V and 2 from J, leaving 13 bases between them. The CDR3 contains 15 residues. CDR1 is MNHEY, CDR2 SMNVEV, per germline (reference sequence). The DNA for the CDR3 is TGTGCCAGCAGCCTGACATCGGTGACTAATGAAAAACTGTTTTTT. Translated: CASSLTSVTNEKLFF.

This clone was observed a handful of times. The chain uses TRBV2 and TRBJ1-2, with TRBD1 matching 9 bases. J was trimmed by 8 bases and V by 6 bases; bases with no gene match: 13. Germline V gives CDR1 SNHLY, CDR2 FYNNEI. The CDR3 spans 15 residues. The CDR3 region is CASRAPGQGLGGYTF. The DNA of the CDR3 is TGTGCCAGCAGAGCCCCGGGACAGGGCCTAGGAGGCTACACCTTC.

This clone has a single count. CDR3 DNA: TGTGCCACCAGTGAACCTGGGACAGGGACTGGGGCCAACGTCCTGACTTTC. This gives the protein CATSEPGTGTGANVLTF. The rearrangement joins TRBV24-1 to TRBJ2-6; 9 positions agree with TRBD1. CDR1 is KGHDR and CDR2 is SFDVKD in the germline V gene. V shed 4 bases, J shed 2 bases, and the junction held 5 bases outside the gene matches. The CDR3 is 17 amino acids.

The chain has TRBV2 and TRBJ1-2; 8 nucleotides line up with TRBD1. CDR1 and CDR2 from the germline V gene are SNHLY and FYNNEI. The CDR3 spans 15 residues. Trimming took 7 bases from V and 4 from J; bases not matched to a gene: 11. For the CDR3, the DNA is TGTGCCAGCACCCGAGACAGGGGAGAGAGCTATGGCTACACCTTC. Encoded protein: CASTRDRGESYGYTF. The entire variable domain, with the rest obtained from reference TRBV2 and TRBJ1-2, is as follows: EPEVTQTPSHQVTQMGQEVILRCVPISNHLYFYWYRQILGQKVEFLVSFYNNEISEKSEIFDDQFSVERPDGSNFTLKIRSTKLEDSAMYFCASTRDRGESYGYTFGSGTRLTVV.

The V gene is TRBV5-1, the J gene TRBJ2-3; 9 nucleotides match TRBD1. J lost 14 bases, V lost 2 bases, and 6 bases had no gene match. The CDR3 loop spans 12 amino acids. CDR1 and CDR2 from the germline V gene are SGHRS and YFSETQ. The CDR3, as DNA: TGCGCCAGCAGCTTAATGAGGGACAGGGTGTATTTT. Its translation is CASSLMRDRVYF.

The V call is TRBV30, the J call TRBJ1-3; D is ambiguous. This CDR3 is built from 13 residues. The germline gives CDR1 GTSNPN, CDR2 SVGIG (reference sequence). With 4 bases removed from V and 3 bases from J, the gap between germline ends came to 10 bases. The CDR3, as DNA: TGTGCCTGGACAATCCGAGGTGGAAACACCATATATTTT. Its protein product is CAWTIRGGNTIYF.

V gene TRBV5-1 combines with J gene TRBJ2-6; D possibly corresponds to TRBD2 (5 bases). Trimming shortened V by 2 bases and J by 6 bases, and 12 bases separated the two germline ends. Germline assignment: CDR1 SGHRS and CDR2 YFSETQ. This CDR3 is built from 15 residues. The CDR3 DNA reads as TGCGCCAGCAGCTTAAACTCCGGGGAGGCCAACGTCCTGACTTTC. This translates into CASSLNSGEANVLTF.

J is TRBJ1-5 and V is TRBV19; no clear D. Trimming cost V 2 bases and J 4 bases, with 15 bases left between them. CDR3 length equals 16 residues. Germline V gene data show CDR1 as LNHDA and CDR2 as SQIVND (reference sequence). Here the CDR3 DNA reads TGTGCCAGTAGTATAAAGGAGGGTTCGAGAAATCAGCCCCAGCATTTT. Translated: CASSIKEGSRNQPQHF.

The rearrangement uses TRBV7-2 and TRBJ1-5; D may be TRBD1 (6 bases). This CDR3 contains 15 residues. Deletions cut 8 bases from V and 3 bases from J, with 17 bases between. Germline V CDR1 and CDR2: SGHTA, FQGNSA. CDR3 protein: CASSPLTGLNQPQHF. CDR3 DNA sequence: TGTGCCAGCTCCCCCCTGACAGGTCTCAATCAGCCCCAGCATTTT.

The chain has TRBV4-1 and TRBJ2-3, with 9 bases that match TRBD2. From germline, CDR1 is MGHRA and CDR2 YSYEKL. The CDR3 is 16 amino acids. J was trimmed by 2 bases and V by 1 base; bases with no gene match: 4. CDR3 in amino acids: CASSQVSGGNTDTQYF. In DNA, the CDR3 is TGCGCCAGCAGCCAAGTAAGCGGGGGGAACACAGATACGCAGTATTTT.

The rearrangement joins TRBV29-1 to TRBJ2-1, with a tentative D call TRBD1 (7 bases). The V gene's germline CDR1 is SQVTM and CDR2 ANQGSEA. This CDR3 is built from 13 residues. Deletions cut 2 bases from V and 8 bases from J, with 13 bases between. The CDR3 DNA is TGCAGCGTTGAAACCAGGGGGGTGGATGAGCAGTTCTTC. It is translated as CSVETRGVDEQFF.

The chain carries TRBV7-2 and TRBJ1-1, with D possibly TRBD1 on 6 matching bases. This CDR3 comprises 15 residues. Trimming left V 1 base short and J 1 base short, with 10 bases between. The germline gives CDR1 SGHTA, CDR2 FQGNSA. CDR3 loop: CASSLVAGANTEAFF. In DNA form, the CDR3 reads TGTGCCAGCAGCTTAGTGGCAGGGGCGAACACTGAAGCTTTCTTT.

There are a few counts of this clone. The rearrangement links TRBV6-6 to TRBJ2-1; D call uncertain. V was shortened by 6 bases and J by 1 base, with 10 bases between the two germline ends. The CDR3 extends over 14 amino acids. Germline V gene sequence: CDR1 MNHNY, CDR2 SVGAGI (reference sequence). The CDR3, as DNA: TGTGCCAGCAGCCCCTCGAGATCCTACAATGAGCAGTTCTTC. Its protein product is CASSPSRSYNEQFF.

The sample holds one count of this clone. The chain recombines TRBV5-1 with TRBJ1-1; TRBD1 matches 10 bases. The CDR3 runs 16 residues. Germline CDR1 is SGHRS and CDR2 is YFSETQ. The trim removed 4 bases at V and 0 bases at J, leaving 6 bases unmatched. Written as DNA, the CDR3 is TGCGCCAGCAGCGAGGGACAGGGGATCCTGAACACTGAAGCTTTCTTT. Protein: CASSEGQGILNTEAFF.

The V gene is TRBV3-1 (or the pseudogene TRBV3-2), the J gene TRBJ1-2, with 7 bases that match TRBD1. Germline V lookup: CDR1 LGHDT, CDR2 YNNKEL (reference sequence). This CDR3 is 13 amino acids long. With V trimmed by 7 bases and J by 8 bases, 10 bases remained unmatched. The CDR3 nucleotides are TGTGCCAGCAACTCCGAGGGGGCTCGGGGCTACACCTTC. Protein sequence: CASNSEGARGYTF.